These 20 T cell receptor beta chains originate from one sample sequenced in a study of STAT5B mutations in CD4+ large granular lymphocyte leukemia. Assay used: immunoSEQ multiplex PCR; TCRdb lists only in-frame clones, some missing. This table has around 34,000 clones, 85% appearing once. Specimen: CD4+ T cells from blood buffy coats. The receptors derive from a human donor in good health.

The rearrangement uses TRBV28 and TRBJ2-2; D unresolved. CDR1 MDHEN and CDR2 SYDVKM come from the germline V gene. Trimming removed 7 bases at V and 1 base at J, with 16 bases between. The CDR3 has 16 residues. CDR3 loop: CASTPLGSKNTGELFF. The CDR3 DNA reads TGTGCCAGCACTCCCTTGGGGTCGAAGAACACCGGGGAGCTGTTTTTT.

CDR3 DNA: TGTGCCAGCAGTCCCGGGACTAGCGGGATAAATGAGCAGTTCTTC. Its protein product is CASSPGTSGINEQFF. V is TRBV6-5 and J is TRBJ2-1, with 13 positions matching TRBD2. This CDR3 region has 15 residues. J gave up 7 bases and V 5 bases, and 5 bases lay outside the gene matches. Looked up from germline, CDR1 is MNHEY and CDR2 is SVGAGI.

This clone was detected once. Written as DNA, the CDR3 is TGTGCCAGCAGATCAACAGGGTCCGACTCCTACGAGCAGTACTTC. Translation: CASRSTGSDSYEQYF. J is TRBJ2-7 and V is TRBV6-5; D is possibly TRBD1 (6 bases). The V end lost 6 bases, the J end lost 0 bases, and 15 bases lay between the germline ends. The CDR3 totals 15 residues. Germline loops: CDR1 MNHEY, CDR2 SVGAGI.

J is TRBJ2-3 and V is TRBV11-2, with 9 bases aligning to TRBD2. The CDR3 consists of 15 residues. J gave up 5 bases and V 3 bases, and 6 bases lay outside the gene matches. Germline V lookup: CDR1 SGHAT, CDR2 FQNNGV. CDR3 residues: CASSFLSSGKDTQYF. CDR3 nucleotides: TGTGCCAGCAGCTTTTTGTCTAGCGGGAAAGATACGCAGTATTTT.

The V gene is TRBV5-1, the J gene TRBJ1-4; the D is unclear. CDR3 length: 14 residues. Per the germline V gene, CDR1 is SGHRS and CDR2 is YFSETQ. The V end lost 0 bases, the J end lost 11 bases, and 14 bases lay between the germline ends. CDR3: CASSLEGLDTKLFF. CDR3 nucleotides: TGCGCCAGCAGCTTGGAAGGGTTGGATACGAAACTGTTTTTT.

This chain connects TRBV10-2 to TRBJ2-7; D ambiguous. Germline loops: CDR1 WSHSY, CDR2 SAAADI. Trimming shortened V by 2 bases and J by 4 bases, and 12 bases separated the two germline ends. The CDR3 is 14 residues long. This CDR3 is CASSEEDIEYEQYF. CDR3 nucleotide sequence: TGCGCCAGCAGTGAGGAAGATATAGAGTACGAGCAGTACTTC.

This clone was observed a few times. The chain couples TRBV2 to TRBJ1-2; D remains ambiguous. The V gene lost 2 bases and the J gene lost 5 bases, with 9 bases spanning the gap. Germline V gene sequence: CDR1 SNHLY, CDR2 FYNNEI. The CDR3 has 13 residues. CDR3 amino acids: CASSETRSYGYTF. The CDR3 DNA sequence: TGTGCCAGCAGTGAAACCAGATCTTATGGCTACACCTTC.

CDR3 residues: CASSPTRGGQFDTQYF. The CDR3 DNA follows: TGTGCCAGCAGCCCTACGAGGGGGGGACAATTCGATACGCAGTATTTT. The gene calls are TRBV7-2 and TRBJ2-3; a weak D match, TRBD2 (7 bases). CDR3 length: 16 residues. Germline loops: CDR1 SGHTA, CDR2 FQGNSA. V was clipped by 5 bases and J by 6 bases, with 21 bases between them.

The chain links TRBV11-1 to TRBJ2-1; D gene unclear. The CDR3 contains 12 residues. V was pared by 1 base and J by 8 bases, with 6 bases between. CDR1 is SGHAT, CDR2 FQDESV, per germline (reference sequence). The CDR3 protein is CASSLVRDEQFF. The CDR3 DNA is TGTGCCAGCAGCTTAGTTAGGGATGAGCAGTTCTTC.

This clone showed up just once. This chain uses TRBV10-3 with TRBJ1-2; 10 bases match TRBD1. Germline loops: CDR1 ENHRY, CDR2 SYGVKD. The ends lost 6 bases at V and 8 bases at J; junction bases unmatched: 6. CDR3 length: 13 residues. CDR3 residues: CAIRGTGDGGYTF. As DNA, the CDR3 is TGTGCCATCAGAGGGACAGGGGATGGAGGCTACACCTTC.

CDR3 sequence: CASSTRGNEQFF. CDR3 in DNA: TGTGCCAGCAGCACCAGGGGCAATGAGCAGTTCTTC. This chain uses TRBV9 with TRBJ2-1, with D perhaps matching TRBD1 (6 bases). V was trimmed by 4 bases and J by 6 bases, leaving 8 bases between them. There are 12 residues in the CDR3. Germline lookup yields CDR1 SGDLS and CDR2 YYNGEE.

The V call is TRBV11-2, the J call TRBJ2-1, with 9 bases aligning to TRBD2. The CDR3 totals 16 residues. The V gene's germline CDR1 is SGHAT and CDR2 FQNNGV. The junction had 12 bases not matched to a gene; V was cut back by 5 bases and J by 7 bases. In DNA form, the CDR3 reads TGTGCCAGCAGCCGCCGGGTAGCGGGAGAGATGAATGAGCAGTTCTTC. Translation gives CASSRRVAGEMNEQFF.

In DNA form, the CDR3 reads TGCGCCAGCCTGCCCGGACAGGGAGGGTCTGGGGCCAACGTCCTGACTTTC. This codes for CASLPGQGGSGANVLTF. The chain employs TRBV5-1 and TRBJ2-6, with D perhaps matching TRBD1 (8 bases). Germline V lookup: CDR1 SGHRS, CDR2 YFSETQ. V was trimmed by 7 bases and J by 1 base, leaving 18 bases between them. The CDR3 is 17 residues long.

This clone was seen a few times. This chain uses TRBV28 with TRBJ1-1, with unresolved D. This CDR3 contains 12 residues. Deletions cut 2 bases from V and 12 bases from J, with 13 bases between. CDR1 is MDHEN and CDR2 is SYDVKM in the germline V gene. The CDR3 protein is CASSLVAERTFF. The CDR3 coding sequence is TGTGCCAGCAGTTTAGTCGCCGAGAGGACTTTCTTT.

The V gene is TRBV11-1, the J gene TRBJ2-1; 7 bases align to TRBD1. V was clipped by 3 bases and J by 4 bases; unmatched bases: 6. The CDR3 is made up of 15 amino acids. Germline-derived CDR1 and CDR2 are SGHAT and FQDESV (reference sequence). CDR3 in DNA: TGTGCCAGCAGCTTTGGACAGGAAGGTTACAATGAGCAGTTCTTC. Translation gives CASSFGQEGYNEQFF.

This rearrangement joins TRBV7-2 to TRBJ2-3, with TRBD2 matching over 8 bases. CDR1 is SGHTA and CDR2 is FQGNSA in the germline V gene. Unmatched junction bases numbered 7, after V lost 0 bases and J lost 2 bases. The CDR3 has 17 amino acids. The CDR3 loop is CASSLAWLAGITDTQYF. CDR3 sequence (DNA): TGTGCCAGCAGCTTAGCGTGGCTAGCGGGCATCACAGATACGCAGTATTTT.

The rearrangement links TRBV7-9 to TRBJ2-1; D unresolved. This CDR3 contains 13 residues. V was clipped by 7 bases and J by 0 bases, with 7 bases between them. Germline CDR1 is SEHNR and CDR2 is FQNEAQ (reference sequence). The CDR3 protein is CASIKDSYNEQFF. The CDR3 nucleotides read TGTGCCAGCATCAAGGACTCCTACAATGAGCAGTTCTTC.

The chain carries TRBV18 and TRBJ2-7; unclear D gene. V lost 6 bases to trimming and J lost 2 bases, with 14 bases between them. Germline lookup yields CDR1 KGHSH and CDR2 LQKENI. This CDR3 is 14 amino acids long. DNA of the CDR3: TGTGCCAGCTCTCTAAATGGTCAAGCCTACGAGCAGTACTTC. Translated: CASSLNGQAYEQYF. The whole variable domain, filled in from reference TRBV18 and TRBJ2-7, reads NAGVMQNPRHLVRRRGQEARLRCSPMKGHSHVYWYRQLPEEGLKFMVYLQKENIIDESGMPKERFSAEFPKEGPSILRIQQVVRGDSAAYFCASSLNGQAYEQYFGPGTRLTVT.

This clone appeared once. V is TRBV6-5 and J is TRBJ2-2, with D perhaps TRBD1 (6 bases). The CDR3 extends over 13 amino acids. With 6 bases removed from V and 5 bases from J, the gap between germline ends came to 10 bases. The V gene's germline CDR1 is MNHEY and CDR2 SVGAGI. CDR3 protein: CASSPDRTGELFF. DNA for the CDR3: TGTGCCAGCAGCCCTGACAGGACCGGGGAGCTGTTTTTT.

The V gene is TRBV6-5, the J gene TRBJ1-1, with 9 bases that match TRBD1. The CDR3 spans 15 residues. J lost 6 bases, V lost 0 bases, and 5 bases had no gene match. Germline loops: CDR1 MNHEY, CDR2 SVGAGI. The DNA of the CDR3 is TGTGCCAGCAGTTACTCAGGACAGGGGAAATCTGAAGCTTTCTTT. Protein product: CASSYSGQGKSEAFF.